This T cell receptor beta chain was captured by sequencing in a study of graft-versus-host responses after intestinal transplantation. Findings of the study overall: Early after transplant, HvG declines were associated with peak levels of circulating GvH clones.

Profiling relied on immunoSEQ multiplex PCR, and the TCRdb table lists in-frame clones only, not all of them. The sample holds 90,000 to 150,000 clones, roughly 93% seen once. Per the germline V gene, CDR1 is SGHTA and CDR2 is FQGNSA. The CDR3 extends over 13 amino acids. Trimming took 2 bases from V and 2 from J, leaving 7 bases between them. This clone was observed a single time. Its cognate antigen is unknown. Here the sequenced sample was unstimulated CD4+ T cells sorted from spleen or lymph node cells, taken before intestinal transplant. The clonotype originates from a human donor who received an intestinal transplant. The chain is built from TRBV7-2 and TRBJ2-7; D unresolved. CDR3 in amino acids: CASSLSAAYEQYF. CDR3 DNA sequence: TGTGCCAGCAGCTTAAGCGCGGCCTACGAGCAGTACTTC.